The entry below gives a single TCR beta chain sequence along with its context. Extracted RNA was reverse transcribed into cDNA, the sequencing template. TCRdb keeps only in-frame clones here, not all; method: immunoSEQ multiplex PCR. The profile shows about 150,000 clones, less than 75% of them singletons. This sample stems from a study of CD8+ T cells in alopecia areata. This CDR3 comprises 11 residues. Germline V CDR1 and CDR2: PRHDT, FYEKMQ (reference sequence). Deletions cut 1 base from V and 5 bases from J, with 3 bases between. V gene TRBV13 combines with J gene TRBJ2-7; D uncertain. Sequencing used CD8+ T cells sorted from blood. This receptor was taken from a human donor in good health. In DNA form, the CDR3 reads TGTGCCAGCAGCTTAGAGGACGAGCAGTACTTC. It specifies CASSLEDEQYF.